This passage covers 13 T cell receptor beta chains from one sample sequenced in a study of CD8+ T cells in alopecia areata. Reverse transcribed after extraction, RNA yielded cDNA as the sequencing template. Generated by immunoSEQ multiplex PCR, the TCRdb table keeps only in-frame clones and is missing some. Here the sample spans roughly 150,000 clones, more than 45% being singletons. The specimen comprised CD8+ T cells sorted from blood, sampled at week 0. Source of these receptors: a human donor with alopecia areata.

The chain uses TRBV19 and TRBJ2-2; 8 bases match TRBD1. In germline, CDR1 is LNHDA, CDR2 SQIVND (reference sequence). This CDR3 region has 14 residues. Trimming took 6 bases from V and 7 from J; bases not matched to a gene: 7. The DNA for the CDR3 is TGTGCCAGTAGAGAGGACAGGGATCACGGGGAGCTGTTTTTT. It yields the protein CASREDRDHGELFF. Supplemented by reference TRBV19 and TRBJ2-2, the full variable domain reads DGGITQSPKYLFRKEGQNVTLSCEQNLNHDAMYWYRQDPGQGLRLIYYSQIVNDFQKGDIAEGYSVSREKKESFPLTVTSAQKNPTAFYLCASREDRDHGELFFGEGSRLTVL.

The table lists this clone with a few counts. The chain couples TRBV7-6 to TRBJ1-1; D is possibly TRBD1 (5 bases). V lost 1 base to trimming and J lost 4 bases, with 7 bases between them. Germline CDR1 and CDR2: SGHVS and FNYEAQ. The CDR3 loop spans 13 amino acids. The CDR3 loop is CASSLGGTTEAFF. DNA for the CDR3: TGTGCCAGCAGCTTAGGGGGCACCACTGAAGCTTTCTTT.

The rearrangement uses TRBV27 and TRBJ2-1, with a possible D match to TRBD2 (6 bases). The germline V and J ends were trimmed by 3 bases and 4 bases, with 13 bases remaining between them. Germline loops: CDR1 MNHEY, CDR2 SMNVEV (reference sequence). The CDR3 has 15 amino acids. This CDR3 is CASSFGAGIYNEQFF. The DNA for the CDR3 is TGTGCCAGCAGTTTTGGCGCGGGAATTTACAATGAGCAGTTCTTC.

This clone turned up a few times. The chain carries TRBV29-1 and TRBJ2-5, with D perhaps matching TRBD1 (6 bases). Trimming took 4 bases from V and 4 from J, leaving 16 bases between them. Germline CDR1 is SQVTM and CDR2 is ANQGSEA. This CDR3 is built from 14 residues. The CDR3 coding sequence is TGCAGCGTTGTTGGGGGCTTCAACATAGAGACCCAGTACTTC. It yields the protein CSVVGGFNIETQYF.

The rearrangement links TRBV13 to TRBJ2-5; D is possibly TRBD1 (5 bases). Germline values: CDR1 PRHDT, CDR2 FYEKMQ (reference sequence). The CDR3 extends over 13 amino acids. V was cut by 5 bases and J by 1 base, with 8 bases left in between. The CDR3 protein is CASSETVQETQYF. The CDR3 region has the DNA TGTGCCAGCAGCGAGACAGTCCAAGAGACCCAGTACTTC.

Worth noting for this clone: Mismatch with germline at one junction end may stem from a read error. The sample has other DNA sequences that encode this CDR3 too. The J gene is TRBJ1-5, the V gene TRBV5-6; D remains unclear. The CDR3 contains 12 residues. Per the germline V gene, CDR1 is SGHDT and CDR2 is YYEEEE. The chain's CDR3 is CASSLGNQPQHF. The CDR3 DNA follows: TGTGCCAGCAGCTTGGGCAACCAGCCCCAGCATTTT. Full variable domain (remainder filled in from reference TRBV5-6 and TRBJ1-5): DAGVTQSPTHLIKTRGQQVTLRCSPKSGHDTVSWYQQALGQGPQFIFQYYEEEERQRGNFPDRFSGHQFPNYSSELNVNALLLGDSALYLCASSLGNQPQHFGDGTRLSIL.

This clone has just a few counts. This chain links TRBV2 with TRBJ2-1; D possibly corresponds to TRBD2 (7 bases). Trimming left V 2 bases short and J 6 bases short, with 26 bases between. The CDR3 has 19 residues. From germline, CDR1 is SNHLY and CDR2 FYNNEI. The CDR3 is CASSETIMWGGADGNEQFF. The CDR3 DNA reads TGTGCCAGCAGTGAAACGATCATGTGGGGGGGCGCGGATGGCAATGAGCAGTTCTTC.

The chain links TRBV30 to TRBJ1-2; possibly TRBD1 for D (5 bases). Germline V gene sequence: CDR1 GTSNPN, CDR2 SVGIG (reference sequence). V was shortened by 4 bases and J by 4 bases, with 13 bases between the two germline ends. The length of the CDR3 is 13 residues. The CDR3 DNA is TGTGCCTGGACCCGGGACGGTCCCTATGGCTACACCTTC. This sequence encodes CAWTRDGPYGYTF.

A word on this clone: The junction differs from germline at one of its ends, possibly a read error. The CDR3 region has the DNA TGTGCCAGCAGTACGAATGGGAAGGGGCGCCCTGGGGACTTC. It codes for CASSTNGKGRPGDF. J is TRBJ2-4 and V is TRBV25-1, with a possible D match to TRBD1 (5 bases). The CDR3 has 14 residues. Germline V gene data show CDR1 as MGHDK and CDR2 as SYGVNS.

This clone was counted between two and nine times. The V call is TRBV28, the J call TRBJ2-4, with 8 bases matching TRBD1. The CDR3 is 17 amino acids. Germline V CDR1 and CDR2: MDHEN, SYDVKM. V shed 5 bases, J shed 2 bases, and the junction held 11 bases outside the gene matches. This CDR3 is CASSRLRDRGSKNIQYF. CDR3 sequence (DNA): TGTGCCAGCAGTCGCCTCCGTGACAGGGGTTCCAAAAACATTCAGTACTTC.

This rearrangement joins TRBV5-4 to TRBJ2-5, with 11 bases that match TRBD1. The CDR3 is 16 residues long. Germline-derived CDR1 and CDR2 are SGHNT and YYREEE (reference sequence). The junction had 4 bases not matched to a gene; V was cut back by 0 bases and J by 3 bases. CDR3 region: CASSLGTGGVEETQYF. Written as DNA, the CDR3 is TGTGCCAGCAGCTTGGGGACAGGGGGCGTCGAAGAGACCCAGTACTTC.

This clone was observed a few times. The chain recombines TRBV29-1 with TRBJ1-1; possibly TRBD1 for D (5 bases). This CDR3 region has 14 residues. V lost 1 base, J lost 4 bases, and 13 bases lay in between. CDR1 and CDR2 from the germline V gene are SQVTM and ANQGSEA. CDR3 in amino acids: CSVEGGGLGTEAFF. The CDR3 nucleotides read TGCAGCGTTGAAGGGGGGGGTCTGGGCACTGAAGCTTTCTTT.

Turning to this clone: One end of the junction does not line up with germline, which may come from a read error. The chain joins TRBV2 to TRBJ2-7, with 8 bases that match TRBD1. CDR3 length: 15 residues. The germline CDR1 and CDR2 sequences are SNHLY and FYNNEI. CDR3 coding DNA: TGTGCCAGCAGCGAAGGACAGGGAGTTTCGTACGAGCAGTACTTC. This encodes CASSEGQGVSYEQYF. The full variable domain, in which reference TRBV2 and TRBJ2-7 provide the parts outside the CDR3, is EPEVTQTPSHQVTQMGQEVILRCVPISNHLYFYWYRQILGQKVEFLVSFYNNEISEKSEIFDDQFSVERPDGSNFTLKIRSTKLEDSAMYFCASSEGQGVSYEQYFGPGTRLTVT.